One and the same sample provided the 28 T cell receptor beta chains below, sequenced in a study of blood T cell repertoires in COVID-19. Clones were read by immunoSEQ multiplex PCR, and TCRdb kept only the in-frame ones, dropping some. The table includes 130,000 or so clones, about 87% detected once. The source material was peripheral blood. These TCRs come from a woman in her 50s with acute or convalescent COVID-19.

The chain joins TRBV4-3 to TRBJ1-3; D may be TRBD1 (5 bases). Trimming took off 0 bases at V and 4 bases at J, with 10 bases between the two ends. Germline-derived CDR1 and CDR2 are LGHNA and YSLEER. CDR3 size: 15 residues. CDR3 amino acids: CASSQDSGFGNTIYF. The DNA of the CDR3 is TGCGCCAGCAGCCAAGATTCAGGGTTCGGAAACACCATATATTTT.

The chain employs TRBV7-2 and TRBJ2-7; possible D gene TRBD2, 5 bases. Trimming shortened V by 6 bases and J by 0 bases, and 12 bases separated the two germline ends. The CDR3 has 14 residues. The germline V gene has CDR1 SGHTA and CDR2 FQGNSA. This CDR3 reads CASSSSGLSYEQYF. For the CDR3, the DNA is TGTGCCAGCAGTTCAAGCGGACTCTCCTACGAGCAGTACTTC.

The CDR3 DNA follows: TGTGCCAGCAGCCAAGAGCAGGGTTACCAGCCCCAGCATTTT. As protein: CASSQEQGYQPQHF. V and J are TRBV3-1 (or the pseudogene TRBV3-2) and TRBJ1-5; TRBD1 might be the D (5 bases). Per the germline V gene, CDR1 is LGHDT and CDR2 is YNNKEL (reference sequence). The CDR3 covers 14 residues. The ends were cut back, 0 bases at V and 7 bases at J, with 10 bases in the middle.

The chain couples TRBV7-9 to TRBJ1-2; maybe TRBD1 (6 bases). Trimming removed 4 bases at V and 3 bases at J, with 18 bases between. The CDR3 spans 16 residues. The germline V gene has CDR1 SEHNR and CDR2 FQNEAQ (reference sequence). The CDR3: CASSSPQGTGYYGYTF. CDR3 sequence (DNA): TGTGCCAGCAGCTCACCACAGGGTACGGGGTACTATGGCTACACCTTC.

CDR3 coding DNA: TGTGCCAGCACTGTAACCGGACAGGGACTTAATGGCTACACCTTC. This sequence encodes CASTVTGQGLNGYTF. The chain recombines TRBV28 with TRBJ1-2; 8 bases map to TRBD1. Germline values: CDR1 MDHEN, CDR2 SYDVKM. Trimming removed 7 bases from V and 6 bases from J; junction bases left unmatched: 13. The CDR3 contains 15 residues.

This clone was recorded only once. The CDR3 nucleotides read TGTGCCAGCAGCGGGTGGGAAGGGGCGATCGGCTATGGCTACACCTTC. Amino acids: CASSGWEGAIGYGYTF. This chain links TRBV28 with TRBJ1-2; possibly TRBD1 for D (5 bases). CDR1 and CDR2 from the germline V gene are MDHEN and SYDVKM. V dropped 6 bases and J dropped 4 bases, with 21 bases sitting between them. CDR3 length: 16 residues.

The chain's CDR3 is CASSFLDRVKDGYTF. CDR3 sequence (DNA): TGTGCCAGCAGCTTCCTGGACAGGGTAAAGGATGGCTACACCTTC. This chain uses TRBV7-3 with TRBJ1-2, with 8 positions matching TRBD1. The CDR3 extends over 15 amino acids. V shed 3 bases and J 6 bases; nucleotides not matched to a gene: 9. Germline V gene sequence: CDR1 SGHTA, CDR2 FQGTGA.

CDR3: CASSLPNRDHTEAFF. The CDR3 DNA follows: TGTGCCAGCAGCTTGCCAAACAGGGATCACACTGAAGCTTTCTTT. V is TRBV5-4 and J is TRBJ1-1; D perhaps matches TRBD1 (6 bases). V shed 1 base and J shed 3 bases, with 13 bases lying between them. CDR1 is SGHNT and CDR2 is YYREEE in the germline V gene (reference sequence). The CDR3 spans 15 residues.

The chain links TRBV27 to TRBJ1-4; D unclear. This CDR3 contains 14 residues. With 8 bases removed from V and 0 bases from J, the gap between germline ends came to 10 bases. Germline CDR1 MNHEY, CDR2 SMNVEV (reference sequence). Here the CDR3 reads CASGRKATNEKLFF. The CDR3 coding sequence is TGTGCCAGCGGCAGAAAAGCAACTAATGAAAAACTGTTTTTT.

Of note for this clone: This CDR3 is also generated by other DNA sequences in the sample. The J gene is TRBJ2-3, the V gene TRBV27; 8 bases line up with TRBD2. Unmatched junction bases numbered 7, after V lost 6 bases and J lost 5 bases. This CDR3 has 14 residues. Per germline, CDR1 MNHEY and CDR2 SMNVEV (reference sequence). CDR3 amino acids: CASRLAGSGDTQYF. The CDR3 region has the DNA TGTGCCAGCAGGTTAGCGGGATCGGGAGATACGCAGTATTTT.

This clone showed up just a few times. The chain links TRBV6-6 to TRBJ2-7; D is perhaps TRBD1 (6 bases). Deletions cut 6 bases from V and 1 base from J, with 19 bases between. Germline V gives CDR1 MNHNY, CDR2 SVGAGI (reference sequence). The CDR3 runs to 16 residues. This CDR3 is CASSRPGQSNSYEQYF. CDR3 nucleotides: TGTGCCAGCAGCCGCCCCGGACAGTCTAATTCCTACGAGCAGTACTTC.

The gene calls are TRBV12-3 or TRBV12-4 and TRBJ1-2, with D possibly TRBD1 on 6 matching bases. V dropped 7 bases and J dropped 3 bases, with 9 bases sitting between them. This CDR3 comprises 12 residues. In DNA form, the CDR3 reads TGTGCCAGCACAGGGGCCCACTATGGCTACACCTTC. It codes for CASTGAHYGYTF.

The V call is TRBV5-6, the J call TRBJ1-3; D uncertain. Trimming left V 3 bases short and J 0 bases short, with 13 bases between. The CDR3 spans 16 residues. CDR1 and CDR2 from the germline V gene are SGHDT and YYEEEE. CDR3 amino acids: CASSWAGLNSGNTIYF. The CDR3 DNA is TGTGCCAGCAGCTGGGCAGGACTCAACTCTGGAAACACCATATATTTT.

As DNA, the CDR3 is TGTGCCAGCAGTTACTCGAAGGGACAGGGAAATGGCTACACCTTC. The encoded protein is CASSYSKGQGNGYTF. The gene calls are TRBV6-5 and TRBJ1-2; 9 nucleotides match TRBD1. The CDR3 runs 15 residues. Trimming at V came to 0 bases and at J to 6 bases, leaving 5 bases not matched to a gene. Per the germline V gene, CDR1 is MNHEY and CDR2 is SVGAGI.

This chain connects TRBV7-8 to TRBJ2-7; 11 nucleotides align to TRBD2. CDR1 is SGHVS and CDR2 is FQNEAQ in the germline V gene. The V gene end was trimmed by 4 bases and the J gene end by 2 bases; junction bases not matched to a gene: 1. The CDR3 is made up of 14 amino acids. The CDR3 here is CASSWTSGPYEQYF. CDR3 coding DNA: TGTGCCAGCAGCTGGACTAGCGGGCCCTACGAGCAGTACTTC.

Comments on this clone: Mismatch with germline at one junction end may stem from a read error. This rearrangement joins TRBV30 to TRBJ1-5; no reliable D call. The CDR3 length is 15 residues. Germline assignment: CDR1 GTSNPN and CDR2 SVGIG (reference sequence). The CDR3 protein is CAWSVSGQANHPQHF. CDR3 in DNA: TGTGCCTGGAGTGTCTCTGGGCAGGCCAATCATCCCCAGCATTTT. Using reference TRBV30 and TRBJ1-5 for the parts outside the CDR3, the full variable domain is SQTIHQWPATLVQPVGSPLSLECTVEGTSNPNLYWYRQAAGRGLQLLFYSVGIGQISSEVPQNLSASRPQDRQFILSSKKLLLSDSGFYLCAWSVSGQANHPQHFGDGTRLSIL.

The J gene is TRBJ2-5, the V gene TRBV5-1; TRBD1 agrees at 7 bases. The CDR3 spans 14 residues. Losses at the gene ends were 3 bases for V and 3 bases for J; bases not matched to a gene: 5. Germline CDR1 and CDR2: SGHRS and YFSETQ. The DNA of the CDR3 is TGCGCCAGCAGCTGGGGACAGAGGGAAGAGACCCAGTACTTC. This translates into CASSWGQREETQYF.

This chain uses TRBV3-1 (or the pseudogene TRBV3-2) with TRBJ1-6; 7 positions match TRBD1. Germline CDR1 reads LGHDT; CDR2 reads YNNKEL (reference sequence). V shed 4 bases and J 5 bases; nucleotides not matched to a gene: 5. The CDR3 spans 15 residues. The CDR3 coding sequence is TGTGCCAGCAGCCTCGGCCAGGGGGATAATTCACCCCTCCACTTT. Translated: CASSLGQGDNSPLHF.

The chain carries TRBV4-1 and TRBJ1-5; 9 nucleotides match TRBD1. CDR3 length equals 16 residues. The germline V gene has CDR1 MGHRA and CDR2 YSYEKL. The V and J ends lost 3 bases and 11 bases, in that order; junction bases with no gene match: 14. The CDR3 DNA follows: TGCGCCAGCAGCCAGATCGGGACAGGGAGCGGGGGGACCCAGCATTTT. It yields the protein CASSQIGTGSGGTQHF.

The V call is TRBV18, the J call TRBJ1-1, with no clear D. V was clipped by 9 bases and J by 3 bases, with 17 bases between them. The CDR3 is 14 amino acids. The germline V gene encodes CDR1 KGHSH and CDR2 LQKENI. DNA of the CDR3: TGTGCCAGTTCAATTCGGACTATTGACACTGAAGCTTTCTTT. It specifies CASSIRTIDTEAFF.

The chain has TRBV10-3 and TRBJ1-2; 9 bases fit TRBD1. Germline V gene lookup returns CDR1 ENHRY and CDR2 SYGVKD. With V trimmed by 8 bases and J by 7 bases, 11 bases remained unmatched. This CDR3 spans 14 amino acids. CDR3 protein: CAIPSRDRASGYTF. The DNA of the CDR3 is TGTGCCATCCCATCCCGGGACAGGGCCTCTGGCTACACCTTC.

The chain links TRBV10-3 to TRBJ2-7; the match to TRBD1 covers 7 bases. Germline CDR1 ENHRY, CDR2 SYGVKD. The CDR3 is 13 amino acids. V trimming: 6 bases; J trimming: 1 base; junction bases outside the gene matches: 3. The chain's CDR3 is CAIRGTESYEQYF. CDR3 nucleotides: TGTGCCATCAGGGGGACAGAGTCCTACGAGCAGTACTTC.

V and J are TRBV6-6 and TRBJ2-1; no reliable D call. Germline CDR1 reads MNHNY; CDR2 reads SVGAGI (reference sequence). The CDR3 is 11 residues long. V lost 5 bases and J 8 bases, leaving 7 bases between the germline ends. CDR3: CASSRRDEQFF. In DNA, the CDR3 is TGTGCCAGCAGTAGGAGAGATGAGCAGTTCTTC.

The rearrangement links TRBV15 to TRBJ1-3; D is unclear. Trimming removed 11 bases from V and 0 bases from J, with 11 bases in between. The germline V gene has CDR1 LNHNV and CDR2 YYDKDF (reference sequence). This CDR3 comprises 13 residues. In DNA form, the CDR3 reads TGTGCCGCAGGCCCCCACTCTGGAAACACCATATATTTT. Protein sequence: CAAGPHSGNTIYF.

This rearrangement joins TRBV11-3 to TRBJ2-7, with 7 bases fitting TRBD1. The CDR3 contains 13 residues. Per germline, CDR1 SGHNT and CDR2 YENEEA. V shed 5 bases and J 9 bases; nucleotides not matched to a gene: 10. The DNA for the CDR3 is TGTGCCAGCAGCCTAAGTAGTTCAGGGGGGCAGTACTTC. Translation gives CASSLSSSGGQYF.

The J gene is TRBJ1-2, the V gene TRBV4-1; D might be TRBD1 (6 bases). The CDR3 length is 14 residues. Trimming pared 1 base from V and 4 bases from J, leaving 10 bases between. CDR1 and CDR2 from the germline V gene are MGHRA and YSYEKL. The CDR3 DNA reads as TGCGCCAGCAGCCAAGGTGCAGGGGTCTATGGCTACACCTTC. Protein product: CASSQGAGVYGYTF.

This clone was seen a single time. The rearrangement links TRBV19 to TRBJ2-3; 11 nucleotides line up with TRBD2. V lost 3 bases to trimming and J lost 5 bases; unmatched junction nucleotides: 7. Germline CDR1 LNHDA, CDR2 SQIVND (reference sequence). The CDR3 consists of 16 residues. The CDR3 coding sequence is TGTGCCAGTAGTATCTCGGCTAGCGGGGGGATAGATACGCAGTATTTT. Protein product: CASSISASGGIDTQYF.

The V and J genes are TRBV30 and TRBJ2-1; TRBD2 aligns across 9 bases. Germline lookup yields CDR1 GTSNPN and CDR2 SVGIG (reference sequence). The CDR3 has 14 residues. The J segment lost 6 bases and the V segment lost 0 bases, leaving 3 bases of the junction unmatched. The CDR3 spells CAWSVLAGGNEQFF. The CDR3 DNA sequence: TGTGCCTGGAGTGTACTAGCGGGCGGCAATGAGCAGTTCTTC.